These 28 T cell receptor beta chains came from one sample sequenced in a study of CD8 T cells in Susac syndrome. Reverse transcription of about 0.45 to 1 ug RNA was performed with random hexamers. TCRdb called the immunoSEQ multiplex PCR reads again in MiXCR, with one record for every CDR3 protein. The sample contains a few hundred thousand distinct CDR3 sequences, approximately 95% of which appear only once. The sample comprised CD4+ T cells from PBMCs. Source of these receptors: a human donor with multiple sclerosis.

CDR3 amino acids: CASSESGGAYSYEQYF. The CDR3 DNA reads as TGTGCCAGCAGTGAATCTGGCGGGGCCTACTCCTACGAGCAGTACTTC. This chain uses TRBV25-1 with TRBJ2-7, with D maybe TRBD2 (6 bases). Germline lookup yields CDR1 MGHDK and CDR2 SYGVNS. With 1 base removed from V and 0 bases from J, the gap between germline ends came to 13 bases. CDR3 size: 16 residues.

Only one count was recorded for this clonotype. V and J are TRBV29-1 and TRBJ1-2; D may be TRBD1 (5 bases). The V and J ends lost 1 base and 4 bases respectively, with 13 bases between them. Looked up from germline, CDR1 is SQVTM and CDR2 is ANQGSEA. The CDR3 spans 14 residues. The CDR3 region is CSVEAFQGAYGYTF. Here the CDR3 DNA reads TGCAGCGTTGAAGCTTTCCAGGGAGCCTATGGCTACACCTTC.

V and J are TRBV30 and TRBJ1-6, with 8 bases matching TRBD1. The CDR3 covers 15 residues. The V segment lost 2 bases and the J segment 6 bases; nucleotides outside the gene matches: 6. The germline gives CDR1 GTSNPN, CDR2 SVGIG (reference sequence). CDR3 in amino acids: CAWSLTGGFNSPLHF. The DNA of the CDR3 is TGTGCCTGGAGTCTAACAGGGGGGTTTAATTCACCCCTCCACTTT.

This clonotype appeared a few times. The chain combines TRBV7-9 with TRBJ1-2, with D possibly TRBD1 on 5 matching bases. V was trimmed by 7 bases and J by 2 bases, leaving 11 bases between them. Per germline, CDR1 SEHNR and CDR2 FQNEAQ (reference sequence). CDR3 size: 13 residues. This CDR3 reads CASTTGGNYGYTF. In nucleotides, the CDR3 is TGTGCCAGCACCACCGGGGGGAACTATGGCTACACCTTC.

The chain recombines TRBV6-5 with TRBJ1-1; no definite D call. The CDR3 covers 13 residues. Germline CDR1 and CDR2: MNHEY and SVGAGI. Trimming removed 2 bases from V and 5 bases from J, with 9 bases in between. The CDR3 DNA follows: TGTGCCAGCAGTTACAATGGGATGACTGAAGCTTTCTTT. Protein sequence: CASSYNGMTEAFF.

CDR3 sequence reads: CAWSRGLAANTGELFF. DNA for the CDR3: TGTGCCTGGAGTAGGGGATTAGCAGCGAACACCGGGGAGCTGTTTTTT. The chain couples TRBV30 to TRBJ2-2; D is possibly TRBD1 (5 bases). The germline V gene encodes CDR1 GTSNPN and CDR2 SVGIG (reference sequence). CDR3 length: 16 amino acids. V was pared by 2 bases and J by 0 bases, with 13 bases between.

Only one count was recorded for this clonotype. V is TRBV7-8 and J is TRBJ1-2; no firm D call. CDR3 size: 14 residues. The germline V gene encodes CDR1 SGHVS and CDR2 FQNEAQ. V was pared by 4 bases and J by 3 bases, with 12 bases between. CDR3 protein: CASSYGPNDYGYTF. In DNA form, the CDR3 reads TGTGCCAGCAGCTATGGACCGAATGACTATGGCTACACCTTC.

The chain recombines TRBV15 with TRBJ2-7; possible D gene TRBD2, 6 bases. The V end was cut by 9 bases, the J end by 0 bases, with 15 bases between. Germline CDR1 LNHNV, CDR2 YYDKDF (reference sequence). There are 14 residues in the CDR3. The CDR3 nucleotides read TGTGCCACTGGCGGGGCAGCCGACTCCTACGAGCAGTACTTC. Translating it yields CATGGAADSYEQYF.

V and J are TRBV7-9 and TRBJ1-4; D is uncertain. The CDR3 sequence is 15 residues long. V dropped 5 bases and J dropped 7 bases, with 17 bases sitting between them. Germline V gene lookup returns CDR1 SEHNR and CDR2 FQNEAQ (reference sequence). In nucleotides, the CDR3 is TGTGCCAGCAGCCCACAGTCGGGTCTGGGTGAAAAACTGTTTTTT. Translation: CASSPQSGLGEKLFF.

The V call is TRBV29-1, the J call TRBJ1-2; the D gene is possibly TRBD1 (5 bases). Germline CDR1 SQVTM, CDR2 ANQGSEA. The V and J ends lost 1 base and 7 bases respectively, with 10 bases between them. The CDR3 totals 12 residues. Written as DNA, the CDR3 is TGCAGCGTTGAAGTCGCAGGGAGTGGCTACACCTTC. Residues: CSVEVAGSGYTF.

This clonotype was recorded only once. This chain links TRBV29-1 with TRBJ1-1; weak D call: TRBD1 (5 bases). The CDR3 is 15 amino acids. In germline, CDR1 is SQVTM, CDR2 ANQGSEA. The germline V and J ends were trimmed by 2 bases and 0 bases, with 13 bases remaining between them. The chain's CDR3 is CSVEPGHSVNTEAFF. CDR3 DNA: TGCAGCGTTGAACCAGGACACTCGGTGAACACTGAAGCTTTCTTT.

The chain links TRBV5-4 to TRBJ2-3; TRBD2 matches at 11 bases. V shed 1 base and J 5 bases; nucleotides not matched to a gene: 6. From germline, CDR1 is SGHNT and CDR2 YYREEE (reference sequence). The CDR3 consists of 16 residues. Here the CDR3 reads CASSLRSGGAGDTQYF. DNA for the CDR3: TGTGCCAGCAGCTTGCGTAGCGGGGGGGCCGGAGATACGCAGTATTTT.

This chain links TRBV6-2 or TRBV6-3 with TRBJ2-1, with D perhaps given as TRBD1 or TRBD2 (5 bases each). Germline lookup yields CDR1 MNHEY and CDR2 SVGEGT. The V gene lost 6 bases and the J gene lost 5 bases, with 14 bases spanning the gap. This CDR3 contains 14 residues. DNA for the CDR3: TGTGCCAGCAGCGGCCCGGGACCCCACAATGAGCAGTTCTTC. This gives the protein CASSGPGPHNEQFF.

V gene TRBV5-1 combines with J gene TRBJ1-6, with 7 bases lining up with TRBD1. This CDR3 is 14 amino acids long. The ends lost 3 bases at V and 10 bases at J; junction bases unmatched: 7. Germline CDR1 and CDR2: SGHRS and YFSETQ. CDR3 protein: CASSSTGRRSPLHF. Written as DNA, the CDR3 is TGCGCCAGCAGCTCGACAGGGAGGAGGTCACCCCTCCACTTT.

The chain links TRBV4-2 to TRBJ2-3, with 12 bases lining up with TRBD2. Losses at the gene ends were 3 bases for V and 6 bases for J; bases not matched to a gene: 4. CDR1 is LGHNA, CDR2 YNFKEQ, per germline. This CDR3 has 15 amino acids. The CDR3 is CASSQLAGGPDTQYF. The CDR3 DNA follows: TGTGCCAGCAGCCAGCTAGCGGGGGGGCCCGATACGCAGTATTTT.

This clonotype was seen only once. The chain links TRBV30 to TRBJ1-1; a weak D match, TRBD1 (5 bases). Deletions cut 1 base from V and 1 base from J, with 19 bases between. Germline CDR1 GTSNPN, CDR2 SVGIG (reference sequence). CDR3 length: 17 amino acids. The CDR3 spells CAWSDLSRGAANTEAFF. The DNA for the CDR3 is TGTGCCTGGAGTGATTTATCGCGTGGGGCGGCGAACACTGAAGCTTTCTTT.

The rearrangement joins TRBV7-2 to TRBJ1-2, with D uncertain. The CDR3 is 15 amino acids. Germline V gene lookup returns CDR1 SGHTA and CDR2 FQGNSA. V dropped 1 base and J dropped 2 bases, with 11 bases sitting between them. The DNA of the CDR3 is TGTGCCAGCAGCTTAGGATTCAGGCCCAACTATGGCTACACCTTC. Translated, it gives CASSLGFRPNYGYTF.

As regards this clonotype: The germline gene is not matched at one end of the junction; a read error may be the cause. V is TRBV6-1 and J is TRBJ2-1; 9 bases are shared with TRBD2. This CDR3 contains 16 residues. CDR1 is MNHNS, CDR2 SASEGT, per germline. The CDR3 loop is CASSKASGAYYNEQFF. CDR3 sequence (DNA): TGTGCCAGCAGTAAAGCTAGCGGGGCCTACTACAATGAGCAGTTCTTC.

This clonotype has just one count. The chain's CDR3 is CSALGLAGDVTYEQYF. The CDR3 DNA reads TGCAGTGCCCTTGGACTAGCGGGGGACGTGACCTACGAGCAGTACTTC. This sequence joins TRBV20-1 and TRBJ2-7; the match to TRBD2 covers 13 bases. Trimming removed 6 bases from V and 2 bases from J; junction bases left unmatched: 10. The CDR3 covers 16 residues. CDR1 and CDR2 from the germline V gene are DFQATT and SNEGSKA (reference sequence).

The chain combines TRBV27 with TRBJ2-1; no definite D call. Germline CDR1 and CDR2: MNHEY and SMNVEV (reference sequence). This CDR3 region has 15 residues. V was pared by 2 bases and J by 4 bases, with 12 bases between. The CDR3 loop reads CASSLIRVRYNEQFF. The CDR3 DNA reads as TGTGCCAGCAGTTTAATAAGGGTGCGGTACAATGAGCAGTTCTTC.

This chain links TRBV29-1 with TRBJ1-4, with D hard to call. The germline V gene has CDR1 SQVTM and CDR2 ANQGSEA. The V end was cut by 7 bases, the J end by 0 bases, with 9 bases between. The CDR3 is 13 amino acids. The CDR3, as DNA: TGCAGCGGGCATGATACAACTAATGAAAAACTGTTTTTT. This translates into CSGHDTTNEKLFF.

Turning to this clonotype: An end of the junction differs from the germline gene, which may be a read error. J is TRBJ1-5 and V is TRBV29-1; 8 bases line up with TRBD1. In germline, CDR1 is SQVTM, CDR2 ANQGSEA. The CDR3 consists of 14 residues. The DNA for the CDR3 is TGCAGCGTGGAAGAACAGGGGGGCAATCAGCCCCAGCATTTT. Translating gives CSVEEQGGNQPQHF.

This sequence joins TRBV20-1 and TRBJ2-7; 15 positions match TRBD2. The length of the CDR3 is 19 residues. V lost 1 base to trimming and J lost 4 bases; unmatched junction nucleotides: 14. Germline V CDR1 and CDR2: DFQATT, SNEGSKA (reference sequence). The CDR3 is CSARAGTSGGLLQGYEQYF. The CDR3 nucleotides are TGCAGTGCTAGAGCCGGGACTAGCGGGGGGCTACTCCAGGGGTACGAGCAGTACTTC.

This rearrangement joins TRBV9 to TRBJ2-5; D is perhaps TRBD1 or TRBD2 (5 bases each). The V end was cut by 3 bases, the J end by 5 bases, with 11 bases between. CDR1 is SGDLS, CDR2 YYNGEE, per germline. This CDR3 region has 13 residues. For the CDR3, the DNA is TGTGCCAGCAGCGCTAGCTGGGGGGAGACCCAGTACTTC. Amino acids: CASSASWGETQYF.

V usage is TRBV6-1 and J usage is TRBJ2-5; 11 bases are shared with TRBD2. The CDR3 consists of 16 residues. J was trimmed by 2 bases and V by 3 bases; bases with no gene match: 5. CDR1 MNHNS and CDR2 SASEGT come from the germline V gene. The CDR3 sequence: CASSDPSGGIQETQYF. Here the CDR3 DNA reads TGTGCCAGCAGTGACCCTAGCGGGGGGATTCAAGAGACCCAGTACTTC.

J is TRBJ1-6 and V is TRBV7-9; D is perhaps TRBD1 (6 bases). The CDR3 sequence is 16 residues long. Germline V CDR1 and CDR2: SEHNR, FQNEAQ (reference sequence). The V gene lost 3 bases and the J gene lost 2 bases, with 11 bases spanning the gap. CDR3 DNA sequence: TGTGCCAGCAGCTTCTACAGGGATGCCTATAATTCACCCCTCCACTTT. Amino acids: CASSFYRDAYNSPLHF.

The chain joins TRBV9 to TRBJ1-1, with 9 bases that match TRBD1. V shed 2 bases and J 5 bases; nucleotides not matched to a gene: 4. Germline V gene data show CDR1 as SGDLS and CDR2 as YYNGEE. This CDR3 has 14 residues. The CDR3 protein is CASSVGQGGTEAFF. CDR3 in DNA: TGTGCCAGCAGCGTGGGACAGGGAGGGACTGAAGCTTTCTTT.

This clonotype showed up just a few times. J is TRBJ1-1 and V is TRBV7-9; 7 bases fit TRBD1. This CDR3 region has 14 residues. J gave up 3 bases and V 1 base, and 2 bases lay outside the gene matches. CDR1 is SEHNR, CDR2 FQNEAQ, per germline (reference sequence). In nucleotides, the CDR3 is TGTGCCAGCAGCTTAGGACAGGGAGACACTGAAGCTTTCTTT. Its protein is CASSLGQGDTEAFF.